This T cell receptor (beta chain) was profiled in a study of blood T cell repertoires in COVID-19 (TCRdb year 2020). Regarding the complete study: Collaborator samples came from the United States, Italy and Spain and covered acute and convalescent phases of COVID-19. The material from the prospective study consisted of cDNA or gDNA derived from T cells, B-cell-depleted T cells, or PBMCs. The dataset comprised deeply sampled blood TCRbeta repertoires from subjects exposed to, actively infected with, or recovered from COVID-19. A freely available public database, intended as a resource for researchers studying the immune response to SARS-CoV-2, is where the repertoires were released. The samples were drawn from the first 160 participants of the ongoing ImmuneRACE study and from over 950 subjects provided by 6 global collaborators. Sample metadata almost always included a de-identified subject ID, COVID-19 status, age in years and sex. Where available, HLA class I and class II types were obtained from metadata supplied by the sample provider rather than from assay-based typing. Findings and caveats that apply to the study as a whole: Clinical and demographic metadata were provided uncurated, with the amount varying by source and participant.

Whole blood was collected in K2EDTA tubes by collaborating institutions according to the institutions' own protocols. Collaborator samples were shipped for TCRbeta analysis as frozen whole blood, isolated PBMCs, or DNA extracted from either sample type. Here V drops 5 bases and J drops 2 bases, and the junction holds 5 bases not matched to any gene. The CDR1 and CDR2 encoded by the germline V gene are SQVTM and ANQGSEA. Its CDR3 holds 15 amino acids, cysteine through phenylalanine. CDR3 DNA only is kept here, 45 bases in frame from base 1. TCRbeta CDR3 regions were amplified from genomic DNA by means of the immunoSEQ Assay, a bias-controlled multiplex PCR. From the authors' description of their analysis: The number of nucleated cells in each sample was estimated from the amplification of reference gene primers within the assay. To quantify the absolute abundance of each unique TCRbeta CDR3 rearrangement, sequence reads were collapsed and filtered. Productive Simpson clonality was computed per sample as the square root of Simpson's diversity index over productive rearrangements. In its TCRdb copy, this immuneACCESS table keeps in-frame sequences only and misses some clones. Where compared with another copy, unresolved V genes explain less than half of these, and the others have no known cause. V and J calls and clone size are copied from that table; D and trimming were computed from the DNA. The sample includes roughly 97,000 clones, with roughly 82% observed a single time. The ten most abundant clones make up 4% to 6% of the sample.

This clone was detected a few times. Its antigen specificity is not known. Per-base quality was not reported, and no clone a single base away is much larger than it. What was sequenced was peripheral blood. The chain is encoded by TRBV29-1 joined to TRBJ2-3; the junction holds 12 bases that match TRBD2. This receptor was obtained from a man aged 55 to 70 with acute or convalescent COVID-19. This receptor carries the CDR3 CSVPRTSGVTDTQYF. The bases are TGCAGCGTTCCCCGGACTAGCGGGGTCACAGATACGCAGTATTTT.